The following is a TCR beta chain sequence with its context. The antigen is unknown. This entry is derived from a study of cytomegalovirus exposure and HLA in healthy donors. General study points: At a 0.05 false discovery rate, a later analysis found some 17,000 TCR beta sequences to be associated with HLA alleles.

In the PCR, 60 Vbeta and 13 Jbeta primers were used. TCRdb keeps only in-frame clones here, not all; method: immunoSEQ multiplex PCR. The sample consists of about 76,000 clones, 78% of them appearing once. Material for sequencing was PBMCs. This clonotype was obtained from a middle-aged woman in good health and CMV-seropositive.

The CDR3 reads CASSQAQASNQPQHF. The CDR3 DNA reads as TGCGCCAGCAGCCAAGCCCAGGCTAGCAATCAGCCCCAGCATTTT. The chain carries TRBV4-1 and TRBJ1-5; no definite D call. CDR1 and CDR2 (germline): MGHRA, YSYEKL. This CDR3 has 15 amino acids. Trimming left V 1 base short and J 0 bases short, with 7 bases between.